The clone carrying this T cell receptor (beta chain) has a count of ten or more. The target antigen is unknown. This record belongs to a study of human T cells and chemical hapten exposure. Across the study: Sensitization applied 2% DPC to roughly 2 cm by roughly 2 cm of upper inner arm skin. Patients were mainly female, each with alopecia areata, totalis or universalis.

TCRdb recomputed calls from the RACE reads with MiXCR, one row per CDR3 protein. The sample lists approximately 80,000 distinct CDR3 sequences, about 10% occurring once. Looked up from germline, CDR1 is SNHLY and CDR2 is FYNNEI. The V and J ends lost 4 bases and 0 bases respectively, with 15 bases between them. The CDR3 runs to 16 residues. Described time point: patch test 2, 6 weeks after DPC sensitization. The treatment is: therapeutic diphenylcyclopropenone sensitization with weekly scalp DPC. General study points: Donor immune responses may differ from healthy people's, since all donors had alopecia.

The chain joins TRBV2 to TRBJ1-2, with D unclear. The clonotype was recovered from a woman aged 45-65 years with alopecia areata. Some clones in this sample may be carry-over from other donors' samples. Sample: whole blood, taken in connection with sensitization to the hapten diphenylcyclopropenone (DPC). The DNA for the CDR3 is TGTGCCAGCAGTGTAAACGTCGGGCGTGCTAACTATGGCTACACCTTC. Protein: CASSVNVGRANYGYTF.